The 29 T cell receptor beta chains presented below share a single source sample, sequenced in a study of blood T cell repertoires in COVID-19. The repertoire was sequenced with immunoSEQ multiplex PCR; TCRdb's copy has only in-frame clones and lacks some. Of over 50,000 clones in the sample, 90% were seen once. The material sequenced was peripheral blood. Source of these receptors: a human donor with active COVID-19. The donor label of this sample is uncertain.

This chain connects TRBV7-9 to TRBJ1-1, with D uncertain. There are 14 residues in the CDR3. Per the germline V gene, CDR1 is SEHNR and CDR2 is FQNEAQ (reference sequence). Trimming stripped 2 bases from V and 4 bases from J, with 11 bases between. The CDR3 sequence: CASSLTPPLTEAFF. The CDR3 nucleotides are TGTGCCAGCAGCTTAACTCCCCCTCTCACTGAAGCTTTCTTT.

The J gene is TRBJ2-1, the V gene TRBV2; 9 nucleotides agree with TRBD1. This CDR3 has 15 residues. With V trimmed by 6 bases and J by 0 bases, 3 bases remained unmatched. Per the germline V gene, CDR1 is SNHLY and CDR2 is FYNNEI. In nucleotides, the CDR3 is TGTGCCAGCAGCCCGGACAGGGGCTCCTACAATGAGCAGTTCTTC. Residues: CASSPDRGSYNEQFF. Supplemented by reference TRBV2 and TRBJ2-1, the full variable domain reads EPEVTQTPSHQVTQMGQEVILRCVPISNHLYFYWYRQILGQKVEFLVSFYNNEISEKSEIFDDQFSVERPDGSNFTLKIRSTKLEDSAMYFCASSPDRGSYNEQFFGPGTRLTVL.

The chain links TRBV6-5 to TRBJ2-2, with D perhaps TRBD1 (6 bases). Germline-derived CDR1 and CDR2 are MNHEY and SVGAGI. This CDR3 spans 14 amino acids. V lost 6 bases, J lost 8 bases, and 16 bases lay in between. As DNA, the CDR3 is TGTGCCAGCAGCCCACAGGGTCGGGTAGGGGAGCTGTTTTTT. Its translation: CASSPQGRVGELFF.

This clone was counted a single time. The J gene is TRBJ2-3, the V gene TRBV7-6, with TRBD2 matching over 10 bases. V shed 1 base, J shed 3 bases, and the junction held 10 bases outside the gene matches. CDR1 is SGHVS, CDR2 FNYEAQ, per germline. There are 18 residues in the CDR3. The DNA of the CDR3 is TGTGCCAGCAGCTTAGAGCTAGCGGGAGTGGTGGGGACAGATACGCAGTATTTT. It specifies CASSLELAGVVGTDTQYF.

The rearrangement joins TRBV7-9 to TRBJ2-3; 7 nucleotides match TRBD2. Trimming removed 1 base from V and 0 bases from J; junction bases left unmatched: 4. The CDR3 runs to 16 residues. Germline CDR1 SEHNR, CDR2 FQNEAQ (reference sequence). CDR3 sequence (DNA): TGTGCCAGCAGCTTAGTCCGGGAGGCCAGCACAGATACGCAGTATTTT. It specifies CASSLVREASTDTQYF. Supplemented by reference TRBV7-9 and TRBJ2-3, the full variable domain reads DTGVSQNPRHKITKRGQNVTFRCDPISEHNRLYWYRQTLGQGPEFLTYFQNEAQLEKSRLLSDRFSAERPKGSFSTLEIQRTEQGDSAMYLCASSLVREASTDTQYFGPGTRLTVL.

J is TRBJ1-5 and V is TRBV14, with D unclear. Trimming removed 0 bases from V and 11 bases from J, with 14 bases in between. CDR1 and CDR2 from the germline V gene are SGHDN and FVKESK. CDR3 length: 14 residues. The chain's CDR3 is CASSQDNTPAAQHF. The DNA of the CDR3 is TGTGCCAGCAGCCAAGACAACACCCCCGCGGCCCAGCATTTT.

V and J are TRBV5-4 and TRBJ1-5, with D unclear. Trimming removed 4 bases from V and 0 bases from J, with 8 bases in between. The CDR3 spans 14 residues. From germline, CDR1 is SGHNT and CDR2 YYREEE (reference sequence). The CDR3 DNA is TGTGCCAGCAGCCAACGGGGTAGCAATCAGCCCCAGCATTTT. Protein product: CASSQRGSNQPQHF.

The CDR3 region has the DNA TGCGCCAGCAGTTTCGGGCGAGCGGGGGTCCAAGAGACCCAGTACTTC. Its translation is CASSFGRAGVQETQYF. This sequence joins TRBV5-1 and TRBJ2-5; 8 bases match TRBD2. The CDR3 length is 16 residues. Germline-derived CDR1 and CDR2 are SGHRS and YFSETQ. V was pared by 5 bases and J by 1 base, with 10 bases of the junction left unmatched.

The chain recombines TRBV9 with TRBJ2-7; 7 positions agree with TRBD2. Germline assignment: CDR1 SGDLS and CDR2 YYNGEE. With V trimmed by 4 bases and J by 0 bases, 7 bases remained unmatched. This CDR3 has 15 residues. The CDR3 spells CASSPGSGTSYEQYF. In nucleotides, the CDR3 is TGTGCCAGCAGCCCCGGGAGCGGGACCTCCTACGAGCAGTACTTC.

This chain links TRBV4-2 with TRBJ2-1; 7 positions agree with TRBD2. The germline V gene encodes CDR1 LGHNA and CDR2 YNFKEQ. Trimming at V came to 8 bases and at J to 1 base, leaving 8 bases not matched to a gene. The CDR3 has 15 residues. CDR3 coding DNA: TGTGCCAGCCGTAGCGGGTACTATTCCTACAATGAGCAGTTCTTC. Residues: CASRSGYYSYNEQFF.

The rearrangement joins TRBV18 to TRBJ2-7, with 7 positions matching TRBD1. CDR1 KGHSH and CDR2 LQKENI come from the germline V gene. With V trimmed by 1 base and J by 5 bases, 14 bases remained unmatched. The CDR3 totals 17 residues. The DNA for the CDR3 is TGTGCCAGCTCACCACAGGGGGCATATTCCCCCGGCAACGAGCAGTACTTC. Amino acids: CASSPQGAYSPGNEQYF. Full variable domain (outside the CDR3, taken from reference TRBV18 and TRBJ2-7): NAGVMQNPRHLVRRRGQEARLRCSPMKGHSHVYWYRQLPEEGLKFMVYLQKENIIDESGMPKERFSAEFPKEGPSILRIQQVVRGDSAAYFCASSPQGAYSPGNEQYFGPGTRLTVT.

The chain carries TRBV6-5 and TRBJ1-3, with D possibly being TRBD1 (6 bases). Germline loops: CDR1 MNHEY, CDR2 SVGAGI. The CDR3 totals 15 residues. V shed 5 bases and J shed 3 bases, with 14 bases lying between them. CDR3 protein: CASSQSGTLGNTIYF. The CDR3 nucleotides are TGTGCCAGCAGTCAATCCGGGACACTTGGAAACACCATATATTTT.

The sample holds one count of this clone. The chain couples TRBV10-2 to TRBJ1-2; D is uncertain. The CDR3 totals 13 residues. CDR1 WSHSY and CDR2 SAAADI come from the germline V gene. V was clipped by 5 bases and J by 9 bases, with 16 bases between them. The CDR3 DNA sequence: TGCGCCAGCAGTTCAGACCTCTGGGCGAGCTACACCTTC. This sequence encodes CASSSDLWASYTF.

The V gene is TRBV5-1, the J gene TRBJ2-7; 9 bases match TRBD1. J was trimmed by 1 base and V by 10 bases; bases with no gene match: 9. This CDR3 is built from 14 residues. Germline CDR1 SGHRS, CDR2 YFSETQ. This CDR3 is CAEPGQGSSYEQYF. Written as DNA, the CDR3 is TGCGCCGAACCTGGACAGGGGAGTTCCTACGAGCAGTACTTC.

The chain is built from TRBV5-6 and TRBJ2-1, with TRBD2 as a possible D gene (7 bases). The germline V gene has CDR1 SGHDT and CDR2 YYEEEE. The CDR3 runs 13 residues. Trimming left V 4 bases short and J 8 bases short, with 13 bases between. The DNA for the CDR3 is TGTGCCAGCAGCAGGGGCGGGGGCCATGAGCAGTTCTTC. Protein product: CASSRGGGHEQFF.

This chain links TRBV10-2 with TRBJ2-5, with D maybe TRBD1 (5 bases). V lost 5 bases and J 5 bases, leaving 15 bases between the germline ends. Germline loops: CDR1 WSHSY, CDR2 SAAADI. The CDR3 loop spans 14 amino acids. In DNA form, the CDR3 reads TGCGCCAGCAGTTGGGGCCCCCCAGGGGAGACCCAGTACTTC. This encodes CASSWGPPGETQYF.

V is TRBV9 and J is TRBJ2-1; D might be TRBD2 (5 bases). Germline assignment: CDR1 SGDLS and CDR2 YYNGEE. This CDR3 has 14 amino acids. V lost 7 bases and J 8 bases, leaving 19 bases between the germline ends. The CDR3, as DNA: TGTGCCAGCTCCCGGACTCCCACCCCGGATGAGCAGTTCTTC. Translation gives CASSRTPTPDEQFF. The full variable domain, its missing parts supplied by reference TRBV9 and TRBJ2-1, is DSGVTQTPKHLITATGQRVTLRCSPRSGDLSVYWYQQSLDQGLQFLIQYYNGEERAKGNILERFSAQQFPDLHSELNLSSLELGDSALYFCASSRTPTPDEQFFGPGTRLTVL.

This clone occurred once. The chain combines TRBV28 with TRBJ1-5; D uncertain. Germline assignment: CDR1 MDHEN and CDR2 SYDVKM. V shed 5 bases and J shed 3 bases, with 20 bases lying between them. The CDR3 consists of 17 residues. CDR3 loop: CASSLPRSGVYNQPQHF. CDR3 DNA: TGTGCCAGCAGTCTACCCAGGTCCGGGGTATACAATCAGCCCCAGCATTTT.

J is TRBJ1-5 and V is TRBV11-2, with D possibly being TRBD1 (5 bases). The length of the CDR3 is 12 residues. Trimming took 5 bases from V and 7 from J, leaving 9 bases between them. From germline, CDR1 is SGHAT and CDR2 FQNNGV. The CDR3, as DNA: TGTGCCAGCAGCCTCGCAGGGCAGCCCCAGCATTTT. Protein sequence: CASSLAGQPQHF.

V usage is TRBV6-5 and J usage is TRBJ1-1, with a tentative D call TRBD1 (6 bases). This CDR3 has 13 amino acids. CDR1 is MNHEY, CDR2 SVGAGI, per germline. V lost 6 bases to trimming and J lost 5 bases, with 13 bases between them. The CDR3: CASSGGGRTEAFF. CDR3 nucleotides: TGTGCCAGCAGCGGCGGGGGGCGGACTGAAGCTTTCTTT.

The V and J genes are TRBV6-1 and TRBJ1-5, with D unresolved. The CDR3 has 17 amino acids. Germline CDR1 is MNHNS and CDR2 is SASEGT. V dropped 0 bases and J dropped 0 bases, with 12 bases sitting between them. The CDR3 coding sequence is TGTGCCAGCAGTGAAGCGATGCTACAGTATAGCAATCAGCCCCAGCATTTT. Protein: CASSEAMLQYSNQPQHF.

The V and J genes are TRBV18 and TRBJ2-7; D unclear. CDR3 size: 13 residues. The germline V gene has CDR1 KGHSH and CDR2 LQKENI. With 2 bases removed from V and 3 bases from J, the gap between germline ends came to 8 bases. CDR3 sequence (DNA): TGTGCCAGCTCACCAACCTCGGGCTACGAGCAGTACTTC. Its translation is CASSPTSGYEQYF.

The V gene is TRBV5-1, the J gene TRBJ1-1; no reliable D call. Trimming stripped 4 bases from V and 6 bases from J, with 13 bases between. The CDR3 covers 13 residues. Germline CDR1 SGHRS, CDR2 YFSETQ. This CDR3 reads CASSGGHRAEAFF. Here the CDR3 DNA reads TGCGCCAGCAGCGGTGGTCACCGAGCTGAAGCTTTCTTT.

This chain links TRBV29-1 with TRBJ2-1; D unclear. The CDR3 is 15 amino acids. Germline values: CDR1 SQVTM, CDR2 ANQGSEA. Trimming removed 1 base from V and 0 bases from J, with 10 bases in between. The DNA for the CDR3 is TGCAGCGTTGAAGGTGACTGGATCTCCTACAATGAGCAGTTCTTC. Amino acids: CSVEGDWISYNEQFF.

This chain connects TRBV27 to TRBJ1-2; 8 nucleotides align to TRBD1. With V trimmed by 6 bases and J by 9 bases, 6 bases remained unmatched. Germline V gene sequence: CDR1 MNHEY, CDR2 SMNVEV (reference sequence). The CDR3 spans 12 residues. CDR3 residues: CASRSQGASYTF. The CDR3 coding sequence is TGTGCCAGCAGATCCCAGGGGGCGAGCTACACCTTC.

V is TRBV7-2 and J is TRBJ1-5; 7 bases are shared with TRBD1. There are 14 residues in the CDR3. V dropped 1 base and J dropped 11; count of bases not matched to a gene: 8. Germline V lookup: CDR1 SGHTA, CDR2 FQGNSA. The CDR3 region has the DNA TGTGCCAGCAGCTTAGAGGGGGCAAGCGTGGCCCAGCATTTT. Translating it yields CASSLEGASVAQHF.

The V gene is TRBV27, the J gene TRBJ2-1, with D uncertain. Germline lookup yields CDR1 MNHEY and CDR2 SMNVEV (reference sequence). V shed 4 bases and J shed 3 bases, with 7 bases lying between them. This CDR3 has 13 residues. CDR3 DNA sequence: TGTGCCAGCAGTTCCAGATTCTACAATGAGCAGTTCTTC. Residues: CASSSRFYNEQFF.

This chain joins TRBV18 and TRBJ1-4; 10 bases line up with TRBD1. J was trimmed by 7 bases and V by 3 bases; bases with no gene match: 5. CDR3 length: 15 residues. The V gene's germline CDR1 is KGHSH and CDR2 LQKENI. The CDR3 nucleotides read TGTGCCAGCTCACCCAGGACAGGGGGGGTTGAAAAACTGTTTTTT. Translating gives CASSPRTGGVEKLFF.

The chain combines TRBV10-3 with TRBJ2-2; D perhaps matches TRBD2 (5 bases). Trimming cost V 4 bases and J 1 base, with 16 bases left between them. Germline CDR1 ENHRY, CDR2 SYGVKD. The CDR3 is 17 residues long. The CDR3 DNA reads TGTGCCATCAGTGGAATAGGACGAGGGCAGAACACCGGGGAGCTGTTTTTT. Translated, it gives CAISGIGRGQNTGELFF.